This T cell receptor (beta chain) was recovered during a study of cytomegalovirus exposure and HLA in healthy donors. As regards this clone: Its antigen is currently unknown.

PCR involved 60 Vbeta and 13 Jbeta primers. Libraries were prepared by immunoSEQ multiplex PCR; TCRdb keeps only in-frame clonotypes and omits some of them. There are 55,000 to 80,000 clones in the sample; about two thirds occur only once, and under 2.5% lies in the top ten. General study points: Sequencing artifact likely explains a cluster of highly shared sequence variants.

Sequencing used PBMCs. This TCR was recovered from a woman in her 30s in good health and CMV-seronegative.

For the CDR3, the DNA is TGTGCCAGTAGTACCACCGGGACAGGGGCTGGAAACACCATATATTTT. Amino acid sequence: CASSTTGTGAGNTIYF. V and J are TRBV19 and TRBJ1-3; 10 bases map to TRBD1. CDR1 LNHDA and CDR2 SQIVND come from the germline V gene (reference sequence). With V trimmed by 4 bases and J by 2 bases, 5 bases remained unmatched. The CDR3 contains 16 residues.